Included here is one TCR beta chain sequence, with context. Mismatch with germline at one junction end may stem from a read error. This entry is derived from a study of T-cell reconstitution after alpha-beta-depleted transplantation in children. Preparation of the TCRbeta library was carried out with unique molecular identifiers. TCRdb independently ran MiXCR on the PCR reads; one entry per CDR3 protein. Of some 490,000 distinct CDR3 sequences in the sample, under 15% were seen once. Germline CDR1 is SGHRS and CDR2 is YFSETQ. The length of the CDR3 is 18 residues. The material was PBMCs from the stem cell graft donor, obtained from the stem cell graft. The chain combines TRBV5-1 with TRBJ2-3; D might be TRBD1 (7 bases). This sequence originates from a human donor who donated a stem cell graft to a child with combined immunodeficiency. CDR3: CASSPEGQLPSSTYTQYF. In DNA, the CDR3 is TGCGCCAGCAGCCCGGAGGGACAGCTACCCTCTAGCACATATACGCAGTATTTT.